The source of this TCR beta chain is a study of cytomegalovirus exposure and HLA in healthy donors. Primers included in the PCR were 60 Vbeta and 13 Jbeta primers. Assay used: immunoSEQ multiplex PCR; TCRdb lists only in-frame clones, some missing. Seen here are some 120,000 clones, roughly 80% observed once, and the top ten hold approximately 1.2%. Germline CDR1 LNHDA, CDR2 SQIVND (reference sequence). The CDR3 length is 16 residues. Losses at the gene ends were 3 bases for V and 0 bases for J; bases not matched to a gene: 0. Sequenced sample: PBMCs. The chain links TRBV19 to TRBJ2-1, with TRBD2 identical over 12 bases. The receptor comes from a man aged 50 to 60 in good health and CMV-seronegative. CDR3 amino acids: CASSMTSGSSYNEQFF. The CDR3 coding sequence is TGTGCCAGTAGTATGACTAGCGGGAGCTCCTACAATGAGCAGTTCTTC.